This T cell receptor beta chain came from a study of control samples from healthy donors and cancer patients. The CDR3 runs to 14 residues. Germline CDR1 and CDR2: KGHSH and LQKENI. Between the trimmed V and J ends, which lost 6 bases and 1 base, there was a span of 10 bases. Assay: immunoSEQ multiplex PCR; the TCRdb copy retains only in-frame clones and omits some. This table holds around 33,000 clones, approximately 90% found once. Sequenced material: PBMCs. The V gene is TRBV18, the J gene TRBJ1-5; D uncertain. This clonotype was obtained from a woman between 40 and 50 years old with lung cancer. The CDR3 nucleotides read TGTGCCAGCTCTCCTCCCACCAGCAATCAGCCCCAGCATTTT. Translating gives CASSPPTSNQPQHF.